This T cell receptor beta chain was retrieved from a study of blood T cells in healthy people across ages. Trimming cost V 7 bases and J 3 bases, with 18 bases left between them. CDR3 size: 15 residues. The germline V gene encodes CDR1 MNHNS and CDR2 SASEGT. A sample-barcoded 5' primer and a J-beta primer mix were used in a second PCR of about 7 to 11 cycles. Tagging of each cDNA molecule was performed by a template-switch adaptor with 12 random nucleotides. TCRdb ran MiXCR on the 5' RACE reads and lists one entry per CDR3 protein. The sample yields around 1,900,000 distinct CDR3 sequences, about 39% seen once. This clonotype was counted a few times. Those donating, healthy Caucasian individuals from Russia, were aged about 6 to 100. Every donor gave ten milliliters of peripheral blood.

The clonotype originates from a human donor in good health. The J gene is TRBJ1-1, the V gene TRBV6-1, with D possibly TRBD1 on 6 matching bases. The source material was blood. The CDR3 loop reads CASTLGVRGDTEAFF. CDR3 in DNA: TGTGCCAGCACCCTGGGGGTAAGGGGGGACACTGAAGCTTTCTTT.